This T cell receptor (beta chain) was sequenced during a study of blood T cell repertoires in COVID-19. Study summary: The United States, Italy and Spain provided the acute and convalescent COVID-19 samples. Sources were T cells, B-cell-depleted T cells, or PBMCs; the material itself was cDNA or gDNA.

V lost 2 bases and J lost 10; bases outside the gene matches: 10. Germline lookup yields CDR1 KGHDR and CDR2 SFDVKD. The CDR3 contains 15 residues. Original processing methods: Reference gene primer amplification gave estimated nucleated cell counts. Generated by immunoSEQ multiplex PCR, the TCRdb table keeps only in-frame clones and is missing some. That table gives V, J and clone size, and the DNA gave D and trimming. The data contain 20,000 to 25,000 clones, roughly 90% of them seen just once; the ten biggest clones take up less than 7.5%. This chain joins TRBV24-1 and TRBJ2-1, with 7 nucleotides matching TRBD2. Specimen: peripheral blood. The clonotype was recovered from an elderly woman with active COVID-19. The CDR3 is CATSDSPPPSGEQFF. The CDR3, as DNA: TGTGCCACCAGTGATTCGCCCCCCCCTAGCGGCGAGCAGTTCTTC.